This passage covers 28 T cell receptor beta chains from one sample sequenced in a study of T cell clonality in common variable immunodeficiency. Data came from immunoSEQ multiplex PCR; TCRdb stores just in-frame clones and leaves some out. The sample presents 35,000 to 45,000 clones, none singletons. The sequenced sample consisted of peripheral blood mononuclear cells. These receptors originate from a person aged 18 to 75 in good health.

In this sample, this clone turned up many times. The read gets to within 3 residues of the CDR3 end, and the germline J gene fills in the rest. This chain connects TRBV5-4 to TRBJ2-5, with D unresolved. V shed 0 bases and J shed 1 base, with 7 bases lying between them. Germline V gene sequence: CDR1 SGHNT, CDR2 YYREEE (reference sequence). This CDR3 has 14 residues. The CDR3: CASSLVQLQETQYF. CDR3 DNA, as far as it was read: TGTGCCAGCAGCTTGGTACAGCTCCAAGAGACC.

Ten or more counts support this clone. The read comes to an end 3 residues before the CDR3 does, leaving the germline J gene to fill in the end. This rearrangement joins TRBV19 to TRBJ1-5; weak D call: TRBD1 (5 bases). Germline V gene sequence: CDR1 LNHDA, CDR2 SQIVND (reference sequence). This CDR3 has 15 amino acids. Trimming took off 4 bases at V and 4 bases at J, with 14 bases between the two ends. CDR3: CASSTGGEGNQPQHF. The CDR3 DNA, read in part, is TGTGCCAGTAGTACCGGGGGGGAGGGAAATCAGCCC.

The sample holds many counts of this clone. The CDR3 bases that were read are TGCAGTGCTAGAGATCTGGCCCGGGGACTAGCGACCTACGAG. It specifies CSARDLARGLATYE. The full CDR3 is CSARDLARGLATYEQYF. The chain couples TRBV20-1 to TRBJ2-7, with 10 bases fitting TRBD2. The read falls 3 residues short of the CDR3 end, and the missing part is taken from the germline J gene. Germline values: CDR1 DFQATT, CDR2 SNEGSKA (reference sequence). The CDR3 is made up of 17 amino acids. With V trimmed by 0 bases and J by 2 bases, 10 bases remained unmatched.

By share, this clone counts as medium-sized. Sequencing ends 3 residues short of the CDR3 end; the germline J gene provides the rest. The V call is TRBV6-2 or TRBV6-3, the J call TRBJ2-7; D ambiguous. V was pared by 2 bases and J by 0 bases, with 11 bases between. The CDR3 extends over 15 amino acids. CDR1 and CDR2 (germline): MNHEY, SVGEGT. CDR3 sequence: CASSYNGFSSYEQYF. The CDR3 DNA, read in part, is TGTGCCAGCAGTTACAACGGGTTTAGCTCCTACGAG.

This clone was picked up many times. The CDR3 loop reads CASSVDRGFWYEQYF. Incomplete CDR3 DNA: TGCGCCAGCAGCGTGGACAGGGGATTTTGGTACGAG. The rearrangement uses TRBV5-1 and TRBJ2-7; the match to TRBD1 covers 9 bases. The CDR3 end falls 3 residues outside the read, so it is completed with the germline J gene. This CDR3 has 15 residues. Germline V gene sequence: CDR1 SGHRS, CDR2 YFSETQ. Trimming took 4 bases from V and 4 from J; bases not matched to a gene: 9.

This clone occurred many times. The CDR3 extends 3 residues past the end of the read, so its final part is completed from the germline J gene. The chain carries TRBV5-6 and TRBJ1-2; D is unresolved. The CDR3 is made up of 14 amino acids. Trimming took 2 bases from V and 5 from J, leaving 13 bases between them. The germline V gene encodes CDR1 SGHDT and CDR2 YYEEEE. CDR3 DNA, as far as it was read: TGTGCCAGCAGCTTACCGACGGCAGGATATGGC. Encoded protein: CASSLPTAGYG. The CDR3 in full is CASSLPTAGYGYTF.

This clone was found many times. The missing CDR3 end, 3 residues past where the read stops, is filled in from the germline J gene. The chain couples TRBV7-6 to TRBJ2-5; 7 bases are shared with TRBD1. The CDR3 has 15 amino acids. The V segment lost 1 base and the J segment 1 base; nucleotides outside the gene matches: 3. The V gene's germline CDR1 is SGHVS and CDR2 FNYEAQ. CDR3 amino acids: CASSLVRDSQETQYF. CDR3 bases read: TGTGCCAGCAGCTTAGTGAGGGACAGCCAAGAGACC.

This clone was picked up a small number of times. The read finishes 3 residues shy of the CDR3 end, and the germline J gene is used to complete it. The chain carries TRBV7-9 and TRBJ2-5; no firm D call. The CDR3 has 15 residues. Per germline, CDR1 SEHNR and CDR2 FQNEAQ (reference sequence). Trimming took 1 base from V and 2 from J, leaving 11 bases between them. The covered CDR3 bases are TGTGCCAGCAGCTTAGGACGGCAGGCACAAGAGACC. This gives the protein CASSLGRQAQET. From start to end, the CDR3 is CASSLGRQAQETQYF.

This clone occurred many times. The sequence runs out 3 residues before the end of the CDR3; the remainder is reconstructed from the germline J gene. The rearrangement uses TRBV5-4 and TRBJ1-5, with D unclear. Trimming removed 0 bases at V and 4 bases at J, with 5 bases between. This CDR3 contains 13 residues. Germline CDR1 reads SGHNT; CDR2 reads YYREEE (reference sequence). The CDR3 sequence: CASSLGRNQPQHF. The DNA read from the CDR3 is TGTGCCAGCAGCTTGGGCCGGAATCAGCCC.

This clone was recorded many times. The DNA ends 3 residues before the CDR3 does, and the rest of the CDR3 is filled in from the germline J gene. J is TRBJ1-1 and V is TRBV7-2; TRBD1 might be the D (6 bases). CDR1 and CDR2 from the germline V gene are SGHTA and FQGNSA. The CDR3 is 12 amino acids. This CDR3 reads CASSLGGAIAFF. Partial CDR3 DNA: TGTGCCAGCAGCTTGGGGGGGGCAATA.

The sequenced CDR3 bases are TGTGCCAGCTCACCACCTCCGGGACTACCTTCCTACAATGAG. This encodes CASSPPPGLPSYNE. In full, the CDR3 is CASSPPPGLPSYNEQFF. The genes are TRBV18 and TRBJ2-1; the match to TRBD2 covers 7 bases. The read ends 3 residues early relative to the CDR3; the germline J gene fills the gap. V lost 0 bases to trimming and J lost 1 base; unmatched junction nucleotides: 6. The CDR3 has 17 residues. Germline V CDR1 and CDR2: KGHSH, LQKENI.

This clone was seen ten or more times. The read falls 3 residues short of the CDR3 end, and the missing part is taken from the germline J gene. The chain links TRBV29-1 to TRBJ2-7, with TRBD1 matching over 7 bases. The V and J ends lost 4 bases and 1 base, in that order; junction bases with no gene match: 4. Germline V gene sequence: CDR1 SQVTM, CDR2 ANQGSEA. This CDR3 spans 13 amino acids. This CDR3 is CSVGTGPSYEQYF. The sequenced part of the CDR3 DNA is TGCAGCGTTGGGACAGGCCCTTCCTACGAG.

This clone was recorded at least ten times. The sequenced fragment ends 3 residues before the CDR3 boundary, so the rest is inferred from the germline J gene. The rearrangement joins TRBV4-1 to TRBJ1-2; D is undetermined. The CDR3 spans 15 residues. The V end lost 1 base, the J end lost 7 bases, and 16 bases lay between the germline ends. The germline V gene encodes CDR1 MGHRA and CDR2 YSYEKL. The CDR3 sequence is CASSQVLVHASGYTF. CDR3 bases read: TGCGCCAGCAGCCAAGTCTTAGTTCACGCTTCTGGC.

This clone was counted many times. CDR3 DNA (partial): TGCGCCAGCAGCGAAGGGACTAGCGGCTCCTTTGGAGATACG. Its translation is CASSEGTSGSFGDT. The complete CDR3 reads CASSEGTSGSFGDTQYF. The chain uses TRBV5-1 and TRBJ2-3; 11 bases map to TRBD2. The CDR3 goes on 3 residues after the read ends, and that part is filled in from the germline J gene. J was trimmed by 5 bases and V by 4 bases; bases with no gene match: 12. CDR1 is SGHRS and CDR2 is YFSETQ in the germline V gene. The CDR3 is made up of 17 amino acids.

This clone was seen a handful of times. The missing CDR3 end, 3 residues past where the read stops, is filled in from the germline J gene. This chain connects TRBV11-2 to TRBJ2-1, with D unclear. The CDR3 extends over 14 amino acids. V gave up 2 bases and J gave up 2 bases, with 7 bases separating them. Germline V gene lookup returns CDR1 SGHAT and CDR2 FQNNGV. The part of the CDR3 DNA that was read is TGTGCCAGCAGCTTACAGTCCGCCTACAATGAG. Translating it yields CASSLQSAYNE. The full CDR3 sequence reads CASSLQSAYNEQFF.

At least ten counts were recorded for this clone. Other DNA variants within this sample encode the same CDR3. The DNA read from the CDR3 is TGTGCCAGCAGCTTAGCGGGAGGGGTGGGCCAGCCC. The encoded protein is CASSLAGGVGQP. The whole CDR3 reads CASSLAGGVGQPQHF. The V gene is TRBV7-9, the J gene TRBJ1-5; D might be TRBD1 (5 bases). The sequenced fragment ends 3 residues before the CDR3 boundary, so the rest is inferred from the germline J gene. The CDR3 contains 15 residues. With 0 bases removed from V and 7 bases from J, the gap between germline ends came to 13 bases. In germline, CDR1 is SEHNR, CDR2 FQNEAQ (reference sequence).

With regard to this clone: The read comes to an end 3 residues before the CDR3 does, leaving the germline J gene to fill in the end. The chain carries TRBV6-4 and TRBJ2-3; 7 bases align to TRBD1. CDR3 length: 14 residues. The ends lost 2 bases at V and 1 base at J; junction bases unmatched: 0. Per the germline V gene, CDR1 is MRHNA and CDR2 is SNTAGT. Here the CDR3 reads CASSDGTGTDTQYF. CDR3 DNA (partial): TGTGCCAGCAGTGACGGGACAGGCACAGATACG.

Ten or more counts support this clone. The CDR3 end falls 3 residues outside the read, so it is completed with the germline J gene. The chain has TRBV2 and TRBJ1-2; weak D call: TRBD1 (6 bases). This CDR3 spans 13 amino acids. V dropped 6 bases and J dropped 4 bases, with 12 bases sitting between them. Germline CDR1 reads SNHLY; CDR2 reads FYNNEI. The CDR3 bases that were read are TGTGCCAGCAGGGACAGCGGAGGCTATGGC. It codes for CASRDSGGYG. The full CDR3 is CASRDSGGYGYTF.

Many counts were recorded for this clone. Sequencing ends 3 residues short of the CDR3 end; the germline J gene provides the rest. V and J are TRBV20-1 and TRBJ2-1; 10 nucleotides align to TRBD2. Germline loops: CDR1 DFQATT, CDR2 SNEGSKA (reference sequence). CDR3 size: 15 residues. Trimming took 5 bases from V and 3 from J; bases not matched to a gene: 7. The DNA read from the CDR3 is TGCAGTGCTTCTAACCTAGCGGGAGACTACAATGAG. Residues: CSASNLAGDYNE. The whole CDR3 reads CSASNLAGDYNEQFF.

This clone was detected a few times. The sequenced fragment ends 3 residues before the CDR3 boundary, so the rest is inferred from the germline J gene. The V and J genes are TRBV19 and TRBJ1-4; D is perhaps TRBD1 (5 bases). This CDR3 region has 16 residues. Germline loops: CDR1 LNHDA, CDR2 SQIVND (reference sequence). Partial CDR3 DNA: TGTGCCAGTAGTATAGACCCTCAGGGATCTAATTCACCA. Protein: CASSIDPQGSNSP. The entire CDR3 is CASSIDPQGSNSPLFF.

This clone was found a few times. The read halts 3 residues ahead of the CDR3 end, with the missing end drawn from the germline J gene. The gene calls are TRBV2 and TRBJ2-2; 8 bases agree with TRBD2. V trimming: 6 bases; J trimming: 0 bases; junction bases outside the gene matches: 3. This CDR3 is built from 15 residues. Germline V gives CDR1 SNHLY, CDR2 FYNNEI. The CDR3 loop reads CASSREGTNTGELFF. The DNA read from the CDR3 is TGTGCCAGCAGCCGGGAGGGGACGAACACCGGGGAG.

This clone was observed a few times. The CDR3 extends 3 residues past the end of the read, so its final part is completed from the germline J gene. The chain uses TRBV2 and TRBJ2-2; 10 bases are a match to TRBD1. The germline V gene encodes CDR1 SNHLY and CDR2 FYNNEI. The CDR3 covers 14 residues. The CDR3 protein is CASRRGQGTSPLFF. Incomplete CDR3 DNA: TGTGCCAGCCGAAGGGGACAGGGGACTTCACCG.

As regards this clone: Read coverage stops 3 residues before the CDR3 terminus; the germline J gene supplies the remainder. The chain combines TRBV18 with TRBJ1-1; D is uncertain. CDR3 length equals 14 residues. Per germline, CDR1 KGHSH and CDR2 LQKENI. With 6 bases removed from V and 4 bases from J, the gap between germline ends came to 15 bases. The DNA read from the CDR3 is TGTGCCAGCTCTCCTTCGGGGTTGCCCACTGAA. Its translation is CASSPSGLPTE. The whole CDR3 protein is CASSPSGLPTEAFF.

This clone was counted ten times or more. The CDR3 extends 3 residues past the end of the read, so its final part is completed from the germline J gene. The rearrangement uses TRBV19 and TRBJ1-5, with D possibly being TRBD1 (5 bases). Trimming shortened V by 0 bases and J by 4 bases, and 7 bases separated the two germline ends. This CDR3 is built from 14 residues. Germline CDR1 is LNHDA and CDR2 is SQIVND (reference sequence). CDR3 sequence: CASSIDSGNQPQHF. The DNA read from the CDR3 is TGTGCCAGTAGTATAGATTCAGGGAATCAGCCC.

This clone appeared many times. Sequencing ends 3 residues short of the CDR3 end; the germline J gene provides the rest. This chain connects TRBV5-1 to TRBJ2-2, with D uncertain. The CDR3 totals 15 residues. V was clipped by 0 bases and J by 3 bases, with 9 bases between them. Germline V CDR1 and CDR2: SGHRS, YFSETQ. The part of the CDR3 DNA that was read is TGCGCCAGCAGCTTGGTCGCAGGCTACACCGGGGAG. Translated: CASSLVAGYTGE. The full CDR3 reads CASSLVAGYTGELFF.

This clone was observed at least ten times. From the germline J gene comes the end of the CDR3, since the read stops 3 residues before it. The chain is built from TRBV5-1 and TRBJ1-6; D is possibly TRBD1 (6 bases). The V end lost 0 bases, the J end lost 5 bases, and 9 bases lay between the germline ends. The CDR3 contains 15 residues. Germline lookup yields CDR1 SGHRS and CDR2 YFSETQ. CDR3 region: CASSLGDTNNSPLHF. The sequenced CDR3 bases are TGCGCCAGCAGCTTGGGGGACACGAATAATTCACCC.

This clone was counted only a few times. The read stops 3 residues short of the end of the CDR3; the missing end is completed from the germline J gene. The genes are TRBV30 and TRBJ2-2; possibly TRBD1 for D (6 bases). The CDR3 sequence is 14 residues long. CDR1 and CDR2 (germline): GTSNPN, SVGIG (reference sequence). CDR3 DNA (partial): TGTGCCTGGGGACAGATTCGGGTCGGGGAAAAG. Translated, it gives CAWGQIRVGEK. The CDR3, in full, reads CAWGQIRVGEKLFF. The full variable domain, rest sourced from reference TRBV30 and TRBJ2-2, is SQTIHQWPATLVQPVGSPLSLECTVEGTSNPNLYWYRQAAGRGLQLLFYSVGIGQISSEVPQNLSASRPQDRQFILSSKKLLLSDSGFYLCAWGQIRVGEKLFFGEGSRLTVL.

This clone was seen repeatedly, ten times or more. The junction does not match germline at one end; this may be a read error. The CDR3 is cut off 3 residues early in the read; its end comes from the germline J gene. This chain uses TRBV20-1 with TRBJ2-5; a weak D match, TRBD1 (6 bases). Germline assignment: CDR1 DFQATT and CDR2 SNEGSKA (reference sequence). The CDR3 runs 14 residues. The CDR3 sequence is CSARERWGLETQYF. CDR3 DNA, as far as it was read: TGCAGTGCGAGAGAAAGGTGGGGGCTGGAGACC.